These 4 T cell receptor beta chains were sequenced from one sample in a study of blood T cell repertoires in COVID-19. The data were produced by immunoSEQ multiplex PCR, yet TCRdb's version contains in-frame clones alone and is incomplete. The table lists 140,000 or so clones, roughly 84% of them singletons. Sequencing was carried out using peripheral blood. The receptors come from a human donor with acute or convalescent COVID-19. The donor label of this sample is uncertain.

This clone was seen only once. The chain couples TRBV5-4 to TRBJ1-1; no clear D gene. V lost 5 bases and J 0 bases, leaving 11 bases between the germline ends. The CDR3 contains 14 residues. In germline, CDR1 is SGHNT, CDR2 YYREEE (reference sequence). DNA for the CDR3: TGTGCCAGCAGTCCCGGGTCTATGAACACTGAAGCTTTCTTT. Its protein product is CASSPGSMNTEAFF. Using reference TRBV5-4 and TRBJ1-1 for the parts outside the CDR3, the full variable domain is ETGVTQSPTHLIKTRGQQVTLRCSSQSGHNTVSWYQQALGQGPQFIFQYYREEENGRGNFPPRFSGLQFPNYSSELNVNALELDDSALYLCASSPGSMNTEAFFGQGTRLTVV.

The rearrangement joins TRBV11-2 to TRBJ2-4, with 10 bases identical to TRBD2. This CDR3 has 19 residues. The germline CDR1 and CDR2 sequences are SGHAT and FQNNGV. Losses at the gene ends were 1 base for V and 0 bases for J; bases not matched to a gene: 9. The CDR3 protein is CASSLAGTSGDLAKNIQYF. The CDR3 DNA follows: TGTGCCAGCAGCTTAGCTGGCACTAGCGGGGACCTAGCCAAAAACATTCAGTACTTC.

The genes are TRBV15 and TRBJ2-7, with 9 bases aligning to TRBD1. V lost 2 bases and J lost 2; bases outside the gene matches: 4. The CDR3 sequence is 15 residues long. From germline, CDR1 is LNHNV and CDR2 YYDKDF (reference sequence). The CDR3 spells CATSRRDRDAYEQYF. CDR3 sequence (DNA): TGTGCCACCAGCAGACGGGACAGGGATGCCTACGAGCAGTACTTC.

This clone is a singleton in its sample. V gene TRBV6-5 combines with J gene TRBJ2-7; TRBD2 aligns across 7 bases. The CDR3 is made up of 15 amino acids. V lost 6 bases to trimming and J lost 7 bases; unmatched junction nucleotides: 15. CDR1 MNHEY and CDR2 SVGAGI come from the germline V gene. This CDR3 reads CASRSSREVTGEQYF. As DNA, the CDR3 is TGTGCCAGCAGGAGCTCCCGGGAGGTAACGGGGGAGCAGTACTTC.